Below, one TCR beta chain is given with its context. Its antigen is unknown. A much bigger clone sits one base away, suggesting this may be a read error. Including cysteine and phenylalanine, the CDR3 has 16 amino acids. Solely the CDR3 DNA is kept, with 48 bases framed from the first base. Relative to germline, V is missing 5 bases and J is missing 2 bases, with 12 bases of the junction outside any gene match. CDR1 and CDR2 (DFQATT, SNEGSKA) derive from the germline V gene (reference sequence). The approximately 40 donors, aged roughly 6 to 90 years, were systemically healthy Caucasian individuals from Russia. Around 10 milliliters of peripheral blood were collected from each donor into EDTA-treated Vacutainer tubes. Ficoll-Paque density-gradient centrifugation was used to isolate PBMCs, with at least 6 million obtained per sample. Trizol reagent was used to extract total RNA from the PBMCs, yielding at least 5.5 micrograms per sample. Naive CD45RAhigh/CD27high T cell percentages were measured by flow cytometry on a PBMC aliquot from every donor.

The sample originates from a study of blood T cells in healthy people across ages (dated by TCRdb to the mid-2010s). Notes on the research overall: In model experiments, roughly one uniquely barcoded TCR beta cDNA molecule per two T cells was captured by template switching. Using the same blood draw, the study looked at two additional independent replicas of 1 million unique cDNA reads for two donors, one aged 18 to 30 and the other aged 80 or older. Age-related changes in TCR beta repertoire diversity were measured in the study by deep sequencing normalized with unique cDNA molecular identifiers. Donors of different ages were randomly distributed across sequencing lanes to avoid experimental bias. Four age groups were formed from the donors: young (average approximately 15 years), middle-aged (around 41), aged (around 68) and long-lived (around 80).

Receptor amplification or capture employed 5' RACE. The instrument was an Illumina HiSeq 2500. The second PCR ran for roughly 6 to 11 cycles and used a J-beta primer mix along with a sample-barcoded 5' primer. A template-switch 5' adaptor carrying 12 random nucleotides introduced a unique molecular identifier onto each TCR beta cDNA molecule. Each sample yielded at least 2.5 million CDR3-containing paired-end reads. First-strand cDNA synthesis was performed from all RNA using the Mint cDNA synthesis kit, with priming by a TRBC-specific oligonucleotide. Following uracil-DNA glycosylase treatment, a first 18-cycle PCR with universal primers M1SS and BC2_uni_R was performed on all cDNA. The authors processed their data as follows. Each sample was normalized by randomly selecting 1 million high-quality reads, each carrying a distinct molecular identifier. Instead of being binned into consensus sequences, reads that shared molecular identifiers were thrown out. MiTCR, with a Q25 quality threshold and the strictest error-elimination algorithm, was used for CDR3 identification, clonotype clustering and error correction. A nonparametric unseen species model with Euler transformation was used to estimate a lower bound on total TCR beta diversity. Using fastp trimming at Q25 and MiXCR clonotype assembly, TCRdb reanalyzed the public sequencing data and kept in-frame beta chains. Every entry covers one CDR3 protein and lists the most common genes and DNA from its rows. TCRdb's processing, not the authors' own work, is the source of the V and J calls. Within this sample are some 1.7 million distinct CDR3 sequences, with 28% of them counted one time only. The ten largest make up roughly 8% of the sample.

Points the paper makes about the study in general: Because the CMV infection status of the donors was unknown, age-related changes in expanded clonotypes may potentially have been confounded. Because profiling used bulk unsorted PBMCs, naive and antigen-experienced compartments could not be compared conclusively. As age increased, observed TCR beta diversity per million T cells dropped in a roughly linear way, and a significant reduction was already evident by age about 36. Compared with the aged group, more naive CD4+ T cells, fewer expanded clones and increased TCR diversity were shown by the long-lived group, suggesting age selection. A strong correlation was found between observed TCR beta diversity and the percentage of naive T cells measured by flow cytometry. Estimates of total diversity based on one million sequenced T cells were regarded as lower bounds and as underestimates.

Sequenced input: blood. This clonotype was obtained from a woman aged 25-40 years in good health. Here the chain combines TRBV20-1 and TRBJ2-1; 7 junctional bases match TRBD2. CDR3 loop: CSAPRGVVTTYNEQFF. The DNA is TGCAGTGCTCCTCGGGGGGTGGTAACCACCTACAATGAGCAGTTCTTC.